Reported below is one T cell receptor beta chain. Its binding antigen is unknown. No base qualities exist here, and no much larger clone lies one base off it. In the prospective study, participants were roughly 18 to 100 years old, resided in fewer than 25 geographic areas of the United States, and were enrolled through a virtual design. In the prospective study, participants were assigned to cohorts based on the clinical history participants reported in a screening survey and a study questionnaire. For ImmuneRACE Cohort 3, a participant was defined as recovered based on two consecutive negative NP/OP PCR tests, clearance by a healthcare professional, or resolution of symptoms. Each participant in the prospective study had whole blood, serum and a nasopharyngeal or oropharyngeal swab collected by mobile phlebotomists. Prospective study participants could optionally give additional blood draws and questionnaires over an approximately two-month period. Before DNA extraction, blood samples from the prospective study were shipped at room temperature or frozen.

The data are from a study of blood T cell repertoires in COVID-19 (dated by TCRdb to the early 2020s). Describing the broader study: Collaborator samples came from the United States, Italy and Spain and covered acute and convalescent phases of COVID-19. Where HLA class I and class II types were available, the types were taken from metadata supplied by the sample provider, not from assay-based typing. The dataset comprised deeply sampled blood TCRbeta repertoires from subjects exposed to, actively infected with, or recovered from COVID-19. Samples were obtained from the ongoing ImmuneRACE study (first 160 participants) and from roughly 1,300 subjects provided by 6 global collaborators. The material from the prospective study consisted of cDNA or gDNA derived from T cells, B-cell-depleted T cells, or PBMCs. The sample metadata nearly always contained a de-identified subject ID, COVID-19 status, age in years and sex. The repertoires were released in a freely available public database intended as a resource for research on the immune response to SARS-CoV-2. Results and caveats for the whole study, not just this receptor: How much clinical and demographic metadata was included differed by source and by participant, and the metadata was provided uncurated.

CDR1 and CDR2 were assigned from the germline V gene as MNHEY and SVGAGI. The CDR3 runs 14 amino acids, cysteine and phenylalanine included. Left in the record is the CDR3 DNA by itself, 42 bases read in frame from the first base. Ends trimmed: V by 7 bases, J by 1 base; bases unmatched to a gene: 7. TCRbeta CDR3 regions were amplified from genomic DNA by means of the immunoSEQ Assay, a bias-controlled multiplex PCR. The study's own analysis went as follows. The number of nucleated cells in each sample was estimated from the amplification of reference gene primers within the assay. Sequence reads were collapsed and filtered to measure the absolute abundance of every unique TCRbeta CDR3 rearrangement. For each sample, productive Simpson clonality was calculated as the square root of Simpson's diversity index across productive rearrangements. TCRdb limited this immuneACCESS table to in-frame rearrangements with V and J called. A share of clones is missing; checked studies link under half to unresolved V genes, and the rest is unexplained. That table supplies the V and J calls and clone size; D and trimming were determined from the DNA. This sample holds some 170,000 clones; around 73% were observed only once. The ten most abundant clones make up 15% to 20% of the sample.

Sequencing was carried out using PBMCs or T cells enriched from blood (not recorded which). Recombination linked TRBV6-5 to TRBJ2-7; a stretch of 7 junction bases matches TRBD1. This sequence was found in a woman aged 45-65 years who had recovered from COVID-19. The CDR3 region has the sequence CASTPGQASYEQYF. At the DNA level, the sequence is TGTGCCAGCACGCCTGGACAGGCGTCCTACGAGCAGTACTTC.